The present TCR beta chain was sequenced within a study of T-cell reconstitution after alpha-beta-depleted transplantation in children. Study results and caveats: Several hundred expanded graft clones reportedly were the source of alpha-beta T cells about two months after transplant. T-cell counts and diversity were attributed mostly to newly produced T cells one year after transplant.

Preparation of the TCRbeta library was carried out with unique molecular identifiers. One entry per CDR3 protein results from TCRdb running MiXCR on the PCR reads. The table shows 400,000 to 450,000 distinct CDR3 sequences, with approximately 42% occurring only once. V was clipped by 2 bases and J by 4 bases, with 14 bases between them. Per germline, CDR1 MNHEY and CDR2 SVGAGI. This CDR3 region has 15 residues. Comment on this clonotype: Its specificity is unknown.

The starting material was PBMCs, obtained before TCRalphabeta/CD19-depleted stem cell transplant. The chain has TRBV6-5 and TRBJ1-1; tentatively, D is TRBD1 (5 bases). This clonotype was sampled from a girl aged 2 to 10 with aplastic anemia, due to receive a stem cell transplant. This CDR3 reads CASSYKGQAVTEAFF. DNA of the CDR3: TGTGCCAGCAGTTACAAGGGGCAGGCAGTCACTGAAGCTTTCTTT.